The 25 T cell receptor beta chains reported below all come from one sample, sequenced in a study of T cell responses to AZD1222 COVID-19 vaccine. Assay: immunoSEQ multiplex PCR; the TCRdb copy retains only in-frame clones and omits some. Of fewer than 130,000 clones listed, roughly 87% are singletons. Sequencing was performed on peripheral blood, taken on day 0 of AZD1222 vaccination. The receptors were sampled from an adult in good health.

The rearrangement links TRBV7-6 to TRBJ1-2, with 7 bases lining up with TRBD1. This CDR3 region has 16 residues. With 5 bases clipped from V and 4 bases from J, the junction kept 13 bases outside the gene matches. In germline, CDR1 is SGHVS, CDR2 FNYEAQ. The CDR3 reads CASSPETGTVSYGYTF. The CDR3 coding sequence is TGTGCCAGCAGCCCCGAAACCGGGACAGTCAGCTATGGCTACACCTTC.

The CDR3 sequence is CASSWDRDGKLFF. The CDR3 region has the DNA TGTGCCAGCAGCTGGGACAGGGACGGAAAACTGTTTTTT. The V gene is TRBV5-4, the J gene TRBJ1-4; 9 bases line up with TRBD1. Germline V gives CDR1 SGHNT, CDR2 YYREEE (reference sequence). J was trimmed by 10 bases and V by 3 bases; bases with no gene match: 4. CDR3 length equals 13 residues.

The rearrangement joins TRBV3-1 (or the pseudogene TRBV3-2) to TRBJ2-1; TRBD2 matches 7 bases. CDR1 is LGHDT and CDR2 is YNNKEL in the germline V gene (reference sequence). The J segment lost 8 bases and the V segment lost 5 bases, leaving 15 bases of the junction unmatched. This CDR3 region has 16 residues. The CDR3 nucleotides are TGTGCCAGCAGCTTCGAGCGCGGGAGACTTCGAGATGAGCAGTTCTTC. Translating it yields CASSFERGRLRDEQFF.

The V gene is TRBV9, the J gene TRBJ2-3; unclear D gene. The V gene's germline CDR1 is SGDLS and CDR2 YYNGEE. The CDR3 sequence is 14 residues long. The germline V and J ends were trimmed by 0 bases and 4 bases, with 9 bases remaining between them. CDR3 DNA: TGTGCCAGCAGCGTAGCCAATTGGGCAGATACGCAGTATTTT. Translated: CASSVANWADTQYF.

This clone was counted once. The chain couples TRBV2 to TRBJ2-1; 7 bases are a match to TRBD1. CDR3 length equals 12 residues. V was pared by 7 bases and J by 10 bases, with 7 bases of the junction left unmatched. Germline CDR1 reads SNHLY; CDR2 reads FYNNEI. DNA for the CDR3: TGTGCCAGCACTTCCGACAGGGAAGAGCAGTTCTTC. Its translation is CASTSDREEQFF.

The chain carries TRBV19 and TRBJ2-3, with D possibly TRBD1 on 6 matching bases. Germline V gene data show CDR1 as LNHDA and CDR2 as SQIVND (reference sequence). The length of the CDR3 is 13 residues. V was clipped by 5 bases and J by 4 bases, with 10 bases between them. CDR3 sequence: CASSRTVPDTQYF. The CDR3 DNA is TGTGCCAGTAGTCGGACAGTCCCAGATACGCAGTATTTT.

The gene calls are TRBV28 and TRBJ2-5, with a tentative D call TRBD2 (5 bases). V gave up 6 bases and J gave up 5 bases, with 16 bases separating them. There are 14 residues in the CDR3. CDR1 and CDR2 (germline): MDHEN, SYDVKM. The CDR3 DNA sequence: TGTGCCAGCAGGCTGGAGGTAGATTGGGAGACCCAGTACTTC. Translated: CASRLEVDWETQYF.

This clone was counted only a few times. The rearrangement joins TRBV24-1 to TRBJ2-2; D may be TRBD1 or TRBD2 (5 bases each). This CDR3 comprises 15 residues. The V gene lost 0 bases and the J gene lost 6 bases, with 10 bases spanning the gap. Germline CDR1 and CDR2: KGHDR and SFDVKD. CDR3 nucleotide sequence: TGTGCCACCAGTGATTTGGGGACCCCCGCCGGGGAGCTGTTTTTT. Its translation: CATSDLGTPAGELFF.

The V call is TRBV2, the J call TRBJ2-7, with a possible D match to TRBD2 (6 bases). The germline V gene has CDR1 SNHLY and CDR2 FYNNEI. Trimming cost V 10 bases and J 7 bases, with 35 bases left between them. The CDR3 runs 18 residues. The CDR3 protein is CATLGNYRGPSSRGEQYF. The CDR3 DNA is TGTGCCACCCTAGGGAACTATCGAGGGCCCTCCTCTCGGGGGGAGCAGTACTTC.

The chain uses TRBV7-2 and TRBJ1-1; a weak D match, TRBD1 (6 bases). There are 15 residues in the CDR3. The V gene's germline CDR1 is SGHTA and CDR2 FQGNSA. Trimming removed 5 bases from V and 1 base from J, with 14 bases in between. CDR3 coding DNA: TGTGCCAGCAGCGAGGGGGACAACCGGAACACTGAAGCTTTCTTT. Translated, it gives CASSEGDNRNTEAFF.

The chain has TRBV19 and TRBJ1-5; weak D call: TRBD1 (6 bases). This CDR3 spans 15 amino acids. The ends were cut back, 9 bases at V and 4 bases at J, with 19 bases in the middle. CDR1 and CDR2 from the germline V gene are LNHDA and SQIVND (reference sequence). CDR3 in DNA: TGTGCCAGCCACTGGGGGCACACGTTTAATCAGCCCCAGCATTTT. Amino acid sequence: CASHWGHTFNQPQHF.

This rearrangement joins TRBV3-1 (or the pseudogene TRBV3-2) to TRBJ1-2; no firm D call. Germline V gene sequence: CDR1 LGHDT, CDR2 YNNKEL (reference sequence). V was clipped by 4 bases and J by 4 bases, with 19 bases between them. The CDR3 covers 16 residues. CDR3 in amino acids: CASSPTNRPSVYGYTF. In DNA, the CDR3 is TGTGCCAGCAGCCCGACGAATAGACCGTCCGTCTATGGCTACACCTTC.

The genes are TRBV18 and TRBJ1-4; weak D call: TRBD1 (5 bases). CDR1 KGHSH and CDR2 LQKENI come from the germline V gene. V was shortened by 3 bases and J by 7 bases, with 21 bases between the two germline ends. The CDR3 is made up of 17 amino acids. In nucleotides, the CDR3 is TGTGCCAGCTCACCCGACAATGTGGGGCGCGGTAGTGAAAAACTGTTTTTT. Translation: CASSPDNVGRGSEKLFF. The variable domain in full, with the rest retrieved from reference TRBV18 and TRBJ1-4, is NAGVMQNPRHLVRRRGQEARLRCSPMKGHSHVYWYRQLPEEGLKFMVYLQKENIIDESGMPKERFSAEFPKEGPSILRIQQVVRGDSAAYFCASSPDNVGRGSEKLFFGSGTQLSVL.

This CDR3 is CASSSPGGANNQPQHF. The CDR3 DNA is TGTGCCAGCAGTTCCCCGGGGGGGGCGAACAATCAGCCCCAGCATTTT. V and J are TRBV28 and TRBJ1-5; a possible D gene is TRBD1 (6 bases). The CDR3 spans 16 residues. Germline CDR1 and CDR2: MDHEN and SYDVKM. Trimming left V 4 bases short and J 3 bases short, with 16 bases between.

The chain has TRBV27 and TRBJ2-5; 12 bases map to TRBD2. The CDR3 extends over 17 amino acids. The ends lost 3 bases at V and 4 bases at J; junction bases unmatched: 9. Germline V lookup: CDR1 MNHEY, CDR2 SMNVEV (reference sequence). The CDR3 region is CASSLRRTSGNIETQYF. The CDR3 nucleotides are TGTGCCAGCAGTTTGCGGCGGACTAGCGGGAATATAGAGACCCAGTACTTC.

The rearrangement uses TRBV7-9 and TRBJ2-1, with 12 bases lining up with TRBD2. V was pared by 5 bases and J by 7 bases, with 12 bases of the junction left unmatched. The CDR3 has 17 residues. The germline CDR1 and CDR2 sequences are SEHNR and FQNEAQ (reference sequence). The CDR3 bases are TGTGCCAGCAGCCGATGGACTAGCGGGACGCGAGCGAATGAGCAGTTCTTC. Protein: CASSRWTSGTRANEQFF.

V usage is TRBV28 and J usage is TRBJ2-2; D is uncertain. Trimming left V 3 bases short and J 0 bases short, with 5 bases between. The CDR3 totals 14 residues. Looked up from germline, CDR1 is MDHEN and CDR2 is SYDVKM. DNA for the CDR3: TGTGCCAGCAGTTTTCACGCGAACACCGGGGAGCTGTTTTTT. Translation gives CASSFHANTGELFF. The full variable domain, completed using reference TRBV28 and TRBJ2-2, is DVKVTQSSRYLVKRTGEKVFLECVQDMDHENMFWYRQDPGLGLRLIYFSYDVKMKEKGDIPEGYSVSREKKERFSLILESASTNQTSMYLCASSFHANTGELFFGEGSRLTVL.

V is TRBV5-1 and J is TRBJ2-5, with 8 bases aligning to TRBD1. CDR1 is SGHRS, CDR2 YFSETQ, per germline. This CDR3 is built from 16 residues. Trimming removed 0 bases from V and 2 bases from J; junction bases left unmatched: 6. CDR3 in DNA: TGCGCCAGCAGCTTGGGGACAGGGAGTGTACAAGAGACCCAGTACTTC. It specifies CASSLGTGSVQETQYF.

The genes are TRBV19 and TRBJ1-5; D remains unclear. CDR3 length equals 15 residues. Trimming removed 10 bases at V and 7 bases at J, with 23 bases between. Per the germline V gene, CDR1 is LNHDA and CDR2 is SQIVND (reference sequence). The CDR3 loop reads CATRDSSQAIQPQHF. CDR3 coding DNA: TGTGCCACCCGAGACTCAAGTCAAGCCATACAGCCCCAGCATTTT. Full variable domain (remainder filled in from reference TRBV19 and TRBJ1-5): DGGITQSPKYLFRKEGQNVTLSCEQNLNHDAMYWYRQDPGQGLRLIYYSQIVNDFQKGDIAEGYSVSREKKESFPLTVTSAQKNPTAFYLCATRDSSQAIQPQHFGDGTRLSIL.

This clone was detected only a few times. The gene calls are TRBV3-1 (or the pseudogene TRBV3-2) and TRBJ2-1, with D maybe TRBD2 (6 bases). V was pared by 0 bases and J by 6 bases, with 12 bases between. The germline CDR1 and CDR2 sequences are LGHDT and YNNKEL (reference sequence). This CDR3 has 15 residues. The chain's CDR3 is CASSQERGYVNEQFF. The CDR3 DNA is TGTGCCAGCAGCCAAGAACGGGGGTACGTCAATGAGCAGTTCTTC.

The table lists this clone with a count of one. The sample has other DNA sequences that encode this CDR3 too. CDR3 sequence (DNA): TGTGCCAGTAGTTCACCGAGCTCTGGGGCCAACGTCCTGACTTTC. Residues: CASSSPSSGANVLTF. This rearrangement joins TRBV19 to TRBJ2-6; D gene ambiguous. The CDR3 runs to 15 residues. The ends were cut back, 5 bases at V and 0 bases at J, with 8 bases in the middle. The germline gives CDR1 LNHDA, CDR2 SQIVND (reference sequence).

For the CDR3, the DNA is TGTGCCAGCAGTTTTGAGGCTACCAATCAGCCCCAGCATTTT. It encodes CASSFEATNQPQHF. The chain couples TRBV27 to TRBJ1-5; no firm D call. CDR3 length: 14 amino acids. Between the trimmed V and J ends, which lost 3 bases and 3 bases, there was a span of 9 bases. Germline V gene data show CDR1 as MNHEY and CDR2 as SMNVEV (reference sequence).

The chain combines TRBV2 with TRBJ2-7; D uncertain. The CDR3 extends over 11 amino acids. The V and J ends lost 8 bases and 4 bases respectively, with 9 bases between them. Per germline, CDR1 SNHLY and CDR2 FYNNEI. CDR3 residues: CASAVGYEQYF. In nucleotides, the CDR3 is TGTGCCAGCGCAGTGGGGTACGAGCAGTACTTC.

The chain is built from TRBV19 and TRBJ1-6; 8 nucleotides agree with TRBD1. The CDR3 spans 15 residues. CDR1 and CDR2 from the germline V gene are LNHDA and SQIVND (reference sequence). V was clipped by 6 bases and J by 2 bases; unmatched bases: 3. The CDR3 DNA is TGTGCCAGTAGGACAGGGGCGGCCTATAATTCACCCCTCCACTTT. Protein: CASRTGAAYNSPLHF. Drawing the rest from reference TRBV19 and TRBJ1-6, the complete variable domain is DGGITQSPKYLFRKEGQNVTLSCEQNLNHDAMYWYRQDPGQGLRLIYYSQIVNDFQKGDIAEGYSVSREKKESFPLTVTSAQKNPTAFYLCASRTGAAYNSPLHFGNGTRLTVT.

The chain couples TRBV7-2 to TRBJ1-2; D remains ambiguous. The CDR3 sequence is 15 residues long. Trimming removed 1 base at V and 7 bases at J, with 16 bases between. The V gene's germline CDR1 is SGHTA and CDR2 FQGNSA. The CDR3 spells CASSLDPESSSGYTF. In nucleotides, the CDR3 is TGTGCCAGCAGCTTAGATCCGGAATCCTCGTCTGGCTACACCTTC.